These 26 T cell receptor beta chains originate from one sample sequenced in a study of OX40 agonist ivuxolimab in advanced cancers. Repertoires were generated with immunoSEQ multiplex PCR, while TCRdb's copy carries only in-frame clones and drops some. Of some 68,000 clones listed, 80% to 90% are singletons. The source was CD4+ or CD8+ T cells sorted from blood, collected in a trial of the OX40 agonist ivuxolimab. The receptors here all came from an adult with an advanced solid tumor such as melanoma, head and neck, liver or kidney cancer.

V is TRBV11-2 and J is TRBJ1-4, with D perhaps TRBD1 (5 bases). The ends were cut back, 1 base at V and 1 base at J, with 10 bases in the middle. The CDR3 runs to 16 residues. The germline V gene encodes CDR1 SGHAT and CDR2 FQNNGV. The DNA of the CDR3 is TGTGCCAGCAGCTTAGGATGGGGGGGAACTAATGAAAAACTGTTTTTT. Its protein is CASSLGWGGTNEKLFF.

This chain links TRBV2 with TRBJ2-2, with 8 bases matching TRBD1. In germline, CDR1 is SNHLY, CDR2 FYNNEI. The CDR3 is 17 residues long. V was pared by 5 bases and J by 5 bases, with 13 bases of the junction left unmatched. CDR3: CASSSDRVPLVTGELFF. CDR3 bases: TGTGCCAGCAGTTCGGACAGGGTGCCCCTCGTAACCGGGGAGCTGTTTTTT.

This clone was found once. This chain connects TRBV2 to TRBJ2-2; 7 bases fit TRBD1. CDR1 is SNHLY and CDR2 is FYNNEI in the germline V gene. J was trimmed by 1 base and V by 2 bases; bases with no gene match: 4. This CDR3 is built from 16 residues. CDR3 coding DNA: TGTGCCAGCAGTGAATTTGGGACAGAGAACACCGGGGAGCTGTTTTTT. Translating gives CASSEFGTENTGELFF.

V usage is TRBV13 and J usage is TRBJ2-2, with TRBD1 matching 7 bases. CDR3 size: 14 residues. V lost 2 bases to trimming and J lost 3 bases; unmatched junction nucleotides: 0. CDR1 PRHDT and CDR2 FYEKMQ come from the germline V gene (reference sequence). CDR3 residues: CASSLQGDTGELFF. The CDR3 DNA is TGTGCCAGCAGCTTACAGGGGGACACCGGGGAGCTGTTTTTT.

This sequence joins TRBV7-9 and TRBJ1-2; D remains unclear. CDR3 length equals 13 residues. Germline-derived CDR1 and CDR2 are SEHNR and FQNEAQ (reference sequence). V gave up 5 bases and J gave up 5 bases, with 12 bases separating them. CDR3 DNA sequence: TGTGCCAGCAGCCGAGGACGGTTATATGGCTACACCTTC. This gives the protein CASSRGRLYGYTF.

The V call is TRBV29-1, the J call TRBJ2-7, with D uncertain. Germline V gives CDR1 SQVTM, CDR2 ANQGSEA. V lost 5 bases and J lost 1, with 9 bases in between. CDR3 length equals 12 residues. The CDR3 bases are TGCAGCGTTAATGGGCAGTCCTACGAGCAGTACTTC. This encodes CSVNGQSYEQYF.

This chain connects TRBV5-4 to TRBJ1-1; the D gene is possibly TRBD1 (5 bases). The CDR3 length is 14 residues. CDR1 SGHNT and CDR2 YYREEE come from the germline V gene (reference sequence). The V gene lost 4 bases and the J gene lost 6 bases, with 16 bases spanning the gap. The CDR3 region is CASSPPTGTAEAFF. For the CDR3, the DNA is TGTGCCAGCAGCCCGCCGACCGGGACGGCTGAAGCTTTCTTT.

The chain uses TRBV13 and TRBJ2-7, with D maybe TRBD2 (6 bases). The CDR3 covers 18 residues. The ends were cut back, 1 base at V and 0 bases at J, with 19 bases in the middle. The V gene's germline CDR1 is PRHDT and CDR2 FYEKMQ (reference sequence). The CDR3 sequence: CASSLEGRGEASSYEQYF. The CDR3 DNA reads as TGTGCCAGCAGCTTAGAAGGTCGAGGGGAGGCCAGCTCCTACGAGCAGTACTTC.

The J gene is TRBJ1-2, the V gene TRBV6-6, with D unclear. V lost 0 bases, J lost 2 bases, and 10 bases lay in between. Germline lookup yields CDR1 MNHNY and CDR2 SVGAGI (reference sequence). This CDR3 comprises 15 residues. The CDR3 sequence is CASSYSGNPNYGYTF. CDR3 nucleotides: TGTGCCAGCAGTTACTCTGGGAATCCAAACTATGGCTACACCTTC.

This CDR3 reads CASRASQSYEQYF. CDR3 bases: TGTGCCAGCAGGGCTAGCCAATCCTACGAGCAGTACTTC. The chain has TRBV14 and TRBJ2-7, with D possibly matching TRBD2 (5 bases). The CDR3 is made up of 13 amino acids. Germline CDR1 reads SGHDN; CDR2 reads FVKESK. V was pared by 6 bases and J by 1 base, with 10 bases between.

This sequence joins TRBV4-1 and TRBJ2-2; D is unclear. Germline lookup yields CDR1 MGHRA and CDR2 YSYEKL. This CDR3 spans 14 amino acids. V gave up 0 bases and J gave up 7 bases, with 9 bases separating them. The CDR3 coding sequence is TGCGCCAGCAGCCAAGAATCCATGTACGGGGAGCTGTTTTTT. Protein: CASSQESMYGELFF.

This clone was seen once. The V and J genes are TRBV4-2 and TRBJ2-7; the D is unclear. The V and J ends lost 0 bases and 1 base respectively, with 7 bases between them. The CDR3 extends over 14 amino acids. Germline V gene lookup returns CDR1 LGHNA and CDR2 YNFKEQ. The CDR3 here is CASSQEAVSYEQYF. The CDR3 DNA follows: TGTGCCAGCAGCCAAGAGGCAGTATCCTACGAGCAGTACTTC.

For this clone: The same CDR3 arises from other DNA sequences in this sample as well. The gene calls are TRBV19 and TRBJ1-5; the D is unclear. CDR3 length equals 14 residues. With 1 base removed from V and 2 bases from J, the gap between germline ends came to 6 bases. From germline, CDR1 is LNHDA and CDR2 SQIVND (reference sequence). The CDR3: CASSIGTGNQPQHF. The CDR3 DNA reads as TGTGCCAGTAGTATAGGGACGGGCAATCAGCCCCAGCATTTT.

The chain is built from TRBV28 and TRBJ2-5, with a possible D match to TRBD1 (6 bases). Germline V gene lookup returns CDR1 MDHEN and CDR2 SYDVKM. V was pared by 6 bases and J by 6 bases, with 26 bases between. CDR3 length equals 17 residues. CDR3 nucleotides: TGTGCCAGCAGCCGCCCCGTCTCAGGGGCAGGGGAAAAGACCCAGTACTTC. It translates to CASSRPVSGAGEKTQYF.

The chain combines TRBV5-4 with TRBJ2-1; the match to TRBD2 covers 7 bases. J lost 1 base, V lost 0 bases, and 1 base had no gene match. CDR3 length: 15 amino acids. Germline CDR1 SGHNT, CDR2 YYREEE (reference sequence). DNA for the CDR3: TGTGCCAGCAGCTTGGCTAGCGGATCCTACAATGAGCAGTTCTTC. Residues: CASSLASGSYNEQFF.

Here the CDR3 reads CASLLRQGNTGELFF. The CDR3 bases are TGTGCCAGCTTACTCCGACAGGGGAATACCGGGGAGCTGTTTTTT. The V gene is TRBV4-2, the J gene TRBJ2-2; TRBD1 matches at 8 bases. Germline CDR1 is LGHNA and CDR2 is YNFKEQ. The CDR3 runs to 15 residues. The trim removed 8 bases at V and 5 bases at J, leaving 10 bases unmatched.

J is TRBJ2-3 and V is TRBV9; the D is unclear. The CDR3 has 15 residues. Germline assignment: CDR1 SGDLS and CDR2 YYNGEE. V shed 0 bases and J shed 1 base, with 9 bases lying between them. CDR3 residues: CASSVGGWGTDTQYF. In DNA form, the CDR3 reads TGTGCCAGCAGCGTAGGGGGTTGGGGCACAGATACGCAGTATTTT.

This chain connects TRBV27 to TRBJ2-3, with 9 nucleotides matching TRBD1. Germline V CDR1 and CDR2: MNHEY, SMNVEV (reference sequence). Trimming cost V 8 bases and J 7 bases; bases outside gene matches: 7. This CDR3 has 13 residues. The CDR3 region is CASGDRVLNTQYF. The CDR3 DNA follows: TGTGCCAGCGGGGACAGGGTTTTAAATACGCAGTATTTT.

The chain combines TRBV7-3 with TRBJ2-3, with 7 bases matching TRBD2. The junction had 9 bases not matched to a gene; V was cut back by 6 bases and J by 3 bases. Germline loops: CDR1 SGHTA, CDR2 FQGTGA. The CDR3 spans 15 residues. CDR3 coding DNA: TGTGCCAGCAGTGTCCTAGCGGACCTGACAGATACGCAGTATTTT. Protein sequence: CASSVLADLTDTQYF.

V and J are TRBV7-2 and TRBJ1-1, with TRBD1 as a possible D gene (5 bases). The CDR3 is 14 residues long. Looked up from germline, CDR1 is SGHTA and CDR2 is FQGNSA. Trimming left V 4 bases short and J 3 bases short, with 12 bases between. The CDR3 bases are TGTGCCAGCAGCTCGCAGGGTAGGCACACTGAAGCTTTCTTT. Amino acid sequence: CASSSQGRHTEAFF.

The CDR3 nucleotides are TGCGCCAGCAGCTTGGGGGCTCGGACAGGGTATTCCGGGGAGCTGTTTTTT. Translation: CASSLGARTGYSGELFF. This chain joins TRBV5-1 and TRBJ2-2; 8 bases are a match to TRBD1. This CDR3 spans 17 amino acids. The germline V gene encodes CDR1 SGHRS and CDR2 YFSETQ. The ends lost 0 bases at V and 6 bases at J; junction bases unmatched: 10.

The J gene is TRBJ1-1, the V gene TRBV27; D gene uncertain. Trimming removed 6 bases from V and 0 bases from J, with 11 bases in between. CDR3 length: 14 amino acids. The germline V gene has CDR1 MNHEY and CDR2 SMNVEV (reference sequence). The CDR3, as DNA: TGTGCCAGCAGCCCAGGACCGGTGAACACTGAAGCTTTCTTT. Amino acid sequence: CASSPGPVNTEAFF.

The CDR3 sequence: CASSPERAFF. CDR3 nucleotides: TGTGCCAGCTCACCTGAGAGGGCTTTCTTT. The chain has TRBV18 and TRBJ1-1, with D uncertain. The CDR3 has 10 residues. The V gene lost 3 bases and the J gene lost 11 bases, with 7 bases spanning the gap. Germline CDR1 KGHSH, CDR2 LQKENI.

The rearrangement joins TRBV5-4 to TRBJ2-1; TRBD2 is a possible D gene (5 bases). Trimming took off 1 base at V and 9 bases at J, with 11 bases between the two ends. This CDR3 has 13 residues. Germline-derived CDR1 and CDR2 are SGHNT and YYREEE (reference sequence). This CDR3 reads CASSLPSTIEQFF. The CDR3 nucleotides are TGTGCCAGCAGCTTGCCCTCGACTATTGAGCAGTTCTTC. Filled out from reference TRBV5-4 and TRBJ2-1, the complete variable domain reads ETGVTQSPTHLIKTRGQQVTLRCSSQSGHNTVSWYQQALGQGPQFIFQYYREEENGRGNFPPRFSGLQFPNYSSELNVNALELDDSALYLCASSLPSTIEQFFGPGTRLTVL.

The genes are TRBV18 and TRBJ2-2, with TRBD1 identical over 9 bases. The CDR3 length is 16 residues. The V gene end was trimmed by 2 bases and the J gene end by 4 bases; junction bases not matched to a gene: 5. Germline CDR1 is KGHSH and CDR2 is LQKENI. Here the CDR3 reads CASSPRRQGGTGELFF. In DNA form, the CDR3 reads TGTGCCAGCTCACCAAGGAGACAGGGGGGCACCGGGGAGCTGTTTTTT.

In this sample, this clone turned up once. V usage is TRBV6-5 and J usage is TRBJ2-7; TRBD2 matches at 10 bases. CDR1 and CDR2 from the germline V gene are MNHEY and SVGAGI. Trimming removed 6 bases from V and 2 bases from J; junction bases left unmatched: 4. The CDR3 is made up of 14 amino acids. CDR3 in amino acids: CASRAGTSAYEQYF. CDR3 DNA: TGTGCCAGCAGGGCCGGGACTAGCGCCTACGAGCAGTACTTC.